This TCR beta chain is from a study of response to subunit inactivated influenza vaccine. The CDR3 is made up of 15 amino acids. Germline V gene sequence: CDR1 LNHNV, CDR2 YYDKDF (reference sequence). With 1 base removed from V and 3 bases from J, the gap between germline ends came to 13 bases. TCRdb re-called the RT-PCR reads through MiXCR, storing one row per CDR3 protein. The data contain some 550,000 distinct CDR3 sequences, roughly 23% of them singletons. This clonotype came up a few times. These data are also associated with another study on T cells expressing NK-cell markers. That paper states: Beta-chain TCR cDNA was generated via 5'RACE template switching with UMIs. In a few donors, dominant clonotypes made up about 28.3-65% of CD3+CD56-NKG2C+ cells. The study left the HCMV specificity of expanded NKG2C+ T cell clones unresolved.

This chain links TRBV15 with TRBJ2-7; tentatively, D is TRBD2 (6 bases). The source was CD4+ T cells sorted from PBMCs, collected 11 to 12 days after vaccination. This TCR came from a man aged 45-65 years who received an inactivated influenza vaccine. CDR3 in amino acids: CATSRGGGENYEQYF. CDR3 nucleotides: TGTGCCACCAGCAGAGGAGGAGGGGAGAACTACGAGCAGTACTTC. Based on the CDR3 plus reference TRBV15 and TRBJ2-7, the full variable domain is DAMVIQNPRYQVTQFGKPVTLSCSQTLNHNVMYWYQQKSSQAPKLLFHYYDKDFNNEADTPDNFQSRRPNTSFCFLDIRSPGLGDTAMYLCATSRGGGENYEQYFGPGTRLTVT.